This T cell receptor beta chain was sequenced for a study of cytomegalovirus exposure and HLA in healthy donors. About this clone: The antigen is not known.

Deletions cut 6 bases from V and 7 bases from J, with 16 bases between. CDR1 and CDR2 from the germline V gene are SGHTA and FQGNSA. The CDR3 spans 15 residues. Use of 60 Vbeta and 13 Jbeta primers characterized the PCR. Assay: immunoSEQ multiplex PCR; the TCRdb copy retains only in-frame clones and omits some. The repertoire has about 150,000 clones, about 68% of them found once; the top ten carry around 2.3%. Points from the study as a whole: Earlier analysis yielded a pattern in which most TCR beta V segments were productive about 90% or about 30% of the time. The classifier reportedly diagnosed cytomegalovirus status with high specificity and sensitivity. In a later analysis, V- and J-gene trimming of beta chains associated with a DCLRE1C missense variant, replicated independently.

The specimen sequenced was PBMCs. This receptor was taken from a man aged 25 to 45 in good health and CMV-seronegative. This chain joins TRBV7-2 and TRBJ1-6; no firm D call. CDR3 nucleotide sequence: TGTGCCAGCAGGTCCCTGGGTCCGGGAAATTCACCCCTCCACTTT. This gives the protein CASRSLGPGNSPLHF.